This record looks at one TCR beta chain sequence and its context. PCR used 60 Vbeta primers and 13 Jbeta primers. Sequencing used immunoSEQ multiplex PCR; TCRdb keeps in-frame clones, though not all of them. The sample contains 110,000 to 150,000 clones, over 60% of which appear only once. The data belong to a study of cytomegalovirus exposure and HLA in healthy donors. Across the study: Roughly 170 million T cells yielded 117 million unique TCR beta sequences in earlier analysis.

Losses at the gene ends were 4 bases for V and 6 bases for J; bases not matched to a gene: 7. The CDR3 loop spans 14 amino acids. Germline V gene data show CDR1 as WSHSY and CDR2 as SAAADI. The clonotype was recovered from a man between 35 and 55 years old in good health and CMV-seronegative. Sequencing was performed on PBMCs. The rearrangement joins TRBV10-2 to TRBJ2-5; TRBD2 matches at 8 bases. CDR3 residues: CASSVSGSMKTQYF. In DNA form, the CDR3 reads TGCGCCAGCAGTGTCAGCGGGAGTATGAAGACCCAGTACTTC.